A selection of T cell receptor beta chains follows, all from one sample in a study of fetal regulatory T cell absence and autoimmunity. Generated by immunoSEQ multiplex PCR, the TCRdb table keeps only in-frame clones and is missing some. The sample yields just over 45,000 clones, around 85% seen once. The sequenced sample was cord blood. The receptor set was obtained from a newborn boy with IPEX syndrome. The conserved cysteine and the conserved F or W are not part of the CDR3 here. The order of the fields is V gene, CDR3 length, CDR3 protein.

>TRBV30|9
AWSWGTEAF
>TRBV27|11
ASSLEGTQPQH
>TRBV9|11
ASSTTGWETQY
>TRBV30|11
AWDLAGGGELF
>TRBV30|11
AWGTGNPYEQY
>TRBV5-1|11
ASREQGTGAQY
>TRBV6-1|11
ASRGGQGREQY
>TRBV9|14
ASSPQWEKANYGYT
>TRBV19|15
ASSIGQSSHFGNTIY
>TRBV6-1|10
ASRYWQIGYT
>TRBV29-1|10
SVEGQNTEAF
>TRBV29-1|10
SVRQGNYGYT
>TRBV11-2|13
ASSADSLSGNTIY
>TRBV11-2|15
ASSLQPVSHSNYGYT
>TRBV5-8|12
ASRVRSYNSPLH
>TRBV5-1|16
ASSPGLAGGGSYNEQF
>TRBV27|12
ASSLSRGGNTIY
>TRBV20-1|9
SASGSDEQF
>TRBV7-9|11
ASSLATAFGYT
>TRBV27|14
ASSLGTRGAKNIQY
>TRBV5-4|14
ASSLGGTSAYNEQF
>TRBV9|13
ASSVGGTGGYEQY
>TRBV15|15
ATSSGQSSLAKNIQY
>TRBV18|13
ASSPLRGETDTQY
>TRBV19|15
ASSIGLAGGPYNEQF
>TRBV6-5|9
ASRWAYEQY
>TRBV7-2|10
ASSLKTREQY
>TRBV4-2|13
ASSQDGASYNEQF
>TRBV14|14
ASSQDTPGSLYEQY
>TRBV27|11
ASSTGGPYEQY
>TRBV7-2|12
ASSLGHRGYGYT
>TRBV27|10
ASTSGPNEQF